A selection of T cell receptor beta chains follows, all from one sample in a study of CD8+CD57+ T cells in acquired aplastic anemia. Using its own MiXCR run on the reads, TCRdb lists one record per CDR3 protein. This table holds around 200,000 distinct CDR3 sequences, about 59% found once. Sequencing was done on a sample of sorted CD4+, CD8+, or CD8+CD57+ T cells (not recorded which) from PBMCs. These TCRs come from a human donor in good health. Each CDR3 is given without its conserved first and last residue.

V gene	J gene	CDR3 protein
TRBV7-3	TRBJ2-7	ASSLGCDSLNDSFHEQY
TRBV27	TRBJ2-1	ASSFSLGQYNEQF
TRBV12-3/TRBV12-4	TRBJ2-1	ASSLIAGGPSNEQF
TRBV7-9	TRBJ2-1	ASSLGGIEQF
TRBV5-8	TRBJ1-1	ASSLGGPGAF
TRBV9	TRBJ1-2	ASSGRDFQDGYT
TRBV11-1	TRBJ1-1	ASSLVTVVTEAF
TRBV19	TRBJ2-7	ASSPGRQSHEQY
TRBV30	TRBJ1-1	AWSVEARTEAF
TRBV15	TRBJ2-3	ATSRQLAGVGTDTQY
TRBV3-1	TRBJ2-7	ASSLNRDLTYEQY
TRBV20-1	TRBJ2-7	SASRDDFYEQY
TRBV2	TRBJ1-5	ATSPLSNQPQH
TRBV12-3/TRBV12-4	TRBJ2-1	ASSFPLSGLAGGINEQF
TRBV6-1	TRBJ2-5	ATERDSQETQY
TRBV6-6	TRBJ1-2	ASSYDRGRTYGYT
TRBV20-1	TRBJ2-7	SARDPQGASYEQY
TRBV20-1	TRBJ2-3	SAHHWGDSTDTQY
TRBV19	TRBJ1-4	ASRVRQGGEKLF
TRBV5-4	TRBJ1-3	ASSQVHMAGNTIY
TRBV11-3	TRBJ2-7	ASSFSGQGFNEQY
TRBV13	TRBJ2-1	ASSGGTIYNEQF
TRBV20-1	TRBJ1-1	SALDREGLMNTEAF
TRBV7-9	TRBJ2-5	ASSSRQGERETQY
TRBV20-1	TRBJ1-1	SASVPEAF
TRBV5-8	TRBJ2-7	ASSPGLAVDEQY